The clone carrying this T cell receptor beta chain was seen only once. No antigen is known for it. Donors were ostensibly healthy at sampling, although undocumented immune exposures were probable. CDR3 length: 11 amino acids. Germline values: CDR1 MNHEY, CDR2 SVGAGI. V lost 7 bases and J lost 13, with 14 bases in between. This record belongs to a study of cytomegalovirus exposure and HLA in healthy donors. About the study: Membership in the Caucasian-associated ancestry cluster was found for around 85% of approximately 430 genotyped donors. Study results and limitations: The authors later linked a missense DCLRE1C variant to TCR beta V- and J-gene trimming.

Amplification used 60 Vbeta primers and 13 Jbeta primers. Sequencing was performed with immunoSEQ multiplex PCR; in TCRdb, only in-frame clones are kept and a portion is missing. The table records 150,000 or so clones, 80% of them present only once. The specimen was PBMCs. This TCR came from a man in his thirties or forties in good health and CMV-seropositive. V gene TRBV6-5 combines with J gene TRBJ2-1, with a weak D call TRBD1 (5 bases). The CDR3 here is CASKTSGYQFF. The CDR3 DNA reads TGTGCCAGCAAGACATCAGGGTACCAGTTCTTC.